This is a list of T cell receptor beta chains from one sample in a study of post-analysis software for immune sequencing data. MiXCR was run by TCRdb on the PCR reads, yielding one entry per CDR3 protein. The sample lists 150,000 to 200,000 distinct CDR3 sequences; 35% to 40% were seen once. Sample: blood, taken after autologous hematopoietic stem cell transplantation. The receptors come from a girl aged 10 to 17 with multiple sclerosis. Each CDR3 is given with its conserved first and last residue. Fields, in order: V gene, CDR3 length, D gene, clone size, J gene, CDR3 DNA, CDR3 protein. A D gene is named only where the DNA matches it firmly. The size entry is marked missing in some rows and otherwise reads once, few, many or a size class.

V gene: TRBV20-1
CDR3 length: 14
D gene: NA
clone size: NA
J gene: TRBJ2-7
CDR3 DNA: TGCAGTGCTAGGGTGCTTAGGAGCTCCTACGAGCAGTACTTC
CDR3 protein: CSARVLRSSYEQYF

V gene: TRBV5-1
CDR3 length: 15
D gene: TRBD2
clone size: few
J gene: TRBJ2-1
CDR3 DNA: TGCGCCAGCAACCCCGGACTAGCGGCTGGAAATGAGCAGTTCTTC
CDR3 protein: CASNPGLAAGNEQFF

V gene: TRBV3-1
CDR3 length: 14
D gene: NA
clone size: NA
J gene: TRBJ1-1
CDR3 DNA: TGTGCCAGCAGCCTCCGAGAGGGTGTTACTGAAGCTTTCTTT
CDR3 protein: CASSLREGVTEAFF

V gene: TRBV7-9
CDR3 length: 14
D gene: NA
clone size: few
J gene: TRBJ1-4
CDR3 DNA: TGTGCCAGCAGCTTAATACAAGTAGGGGAAAAACGGTTTTTT
CDR3 protein: CASSLIQVGEKRFF

V gene: TRBV6-5
CDR3 length: 12
D gene: NA
clone size: NA
J gene: TRBJ2-3
CDR3 DNA: TGTGCCAGCAGCACCACGGGAGATACGCAGTATTTT
CDR3 protein: CASSTTGDTQYF

V gene: TRBV4-2
CDR3 length: 12
D gene: NA
clone size: NA
J gene: TRBJ2-4
CDR3 DNA: TGTGCCAGCAGCCAAGAGGGGCTAGCTCGGTACTTC
CDR3 protein: CASSQEGLARYF

V gene: TRBV10-3
CDR3 length: 15
D gene: TRBD1
clone size: NA
J gene: TRBJ1-4
CDR3 DNA: TGTGCCACTTCAACTACACAGGGGATAGAAGAAAAACTGTTTTTT
CDR3 protein: CATSTTQGIEEKLFF

V gene: TRBV14
CDR3 length: 11
D gene: NA
clone size: NA
J gene: TRBJ2-1
CDR3 DNA: TGTGCCAGCAGCTTTCACAATGAGCAGTTCTTC
CDR3 protein: CASSFHNEQFF

V gene: TRBV12-3/TRBV12-4
CDR3 length: 15
D gene: NA
clone size: NA
J gene: TRBJ2-5
CDR3 DNA: TGTGCCAGCAGTTTAGTTCTAGCCGGGCAAGAGACCCAGTACTTC
CDR3 protein: CASSLVLAGQETQYF

V gene: TRBV9
CDR3 length: 13
D gene: NA
clone size: NA
J gene: TRBJ1-2
CDR3 DNA: TGTGCCAGCAGCGATGGGCAACTAGGGGGCTACACCTTC
CDR3 protein: CASSDGQLGGYTF

V gene: TRBV9
CDR3 length: 13
D gene: NA
clone size: many
J gene: TRBJ2-4
CDR3 DNA: TGTGCCAGCAGCCGGACCGGCAAAAACATTCAGTACTTC
CDR3 protein: CASSRTGKNIQYF

V gene: TRBV11-3
CDR3 length: 15
D gene: TRBD1
clone size: many
J gene: TRBJ2-3
CDR3 DNA: TGTGCCAGCAGCCTCGACAGGGTCGGCACAGATACGCAGTATTTT
CDR3 protein: CASSLDRVGTDTQYF

V gene: TRBV11-2
CDR3 length: 15
D gene: NA
clone size: NA
J gene: TRBJ2-5
CDR3 DNA: TGTGCCAGCAGCCGTCAGCCCGTGGGGCAAGAGACCCAGTACTTC
CDR3 protein: CASSRQPVGQETQYF

V gene: TRBV29-1
CDR3 length: 13
D gene: NA
clone size: NA
J gene: TRBJ2-2
CDR3 DNA: TGCAGCGCGGGGGACTCACCCACCGGGGAGCTGTTTTTT
CDR3 protein: CSAGDSPTGELFF

V gene: TRBV6-1
CDR3 length: 15
D gene: NA
clone size: once
J gene: TRBJ2-1
CDR3 DNA: TGTGCCAGCAGTGAATCGGGCGGGACCTACAATGAGCAGTTCTTC
CDR3 protein: CASSESGGTYNEQFF

V gene: TRBV29-1
CDR3 length: 14
D gene: NA
clone size: few
J gene: TRBJ1-2
CDR3 DNA: TGCAGCGTTGAAGAAATGGGGCTCGACCCGGGCTACACCTTC
CDR3 protein: CSVEEMGLDPGYTF

V gene: TRBV5-1
CDR3 length: 16
D gene: TRBD1
clone size: NA
J gene: TRBJ1-4
CDR3 DNA: TGCGCCAGCAGCTTCGGACAGGGGGCTCGGAATGAAAAACTGTTTTTT
CDR3 protein: CASSFGQGARNEKLFF

V gene: TRBV28
CDR3 length: 15
D gene: TRBD2
clone size: few
J gene: TRBJ2-5
CDR3 DNA: TGTGCCAGCAGTTCCATGGCGGGAGCCCAAGAGACCCAGTACTTC
CDR3 protein: CASSSMAGAQETQYF

V gene: TRBV25-1
CDR3 length: 13
D gene: NA
clone size: few
J gene: TRBJ1-5
CDR3 DNA: TGTGCCAGCAGTCCGCAAAAGGATCAGCCCCAGCATTTT
CDR3 protein: CASSPQKDQPQHF

V gene: TRBV12-3/TRBV12-4
CDR3 length: 16
D gene: NA
clone size: few
J gene: TRBJ2-7
CDR3 DNA: TGTGCCAGCAGTTTAAGTGGCGGGCTCAAGGGAGACGAGCAGTACTTC
CDR3 protein: CASSLSGGLKGDEQYF

V gene: TRBV20-1
CDR3 length: 16
D gene: TRBD2
clone size: few
J gene: TRBJ2-7
CDR3 DNA: TGCAGTGCTAGAGATTTCCGTACTAGCGGGAGTGGCGAGCAGTACTTC
CDR3 protein: CSARDFRTSGSGEQYF

V gene: TRBV4-3
CDR3 length: 13
D gene: NA
clone size: NA
J gene: TRBJ2-7
CDR3 DNA: TGCGCCAGGGAACTAGCCGAGACCTACGAGCAGTACTTC
CDR3 protein: CARELAETYEQYF

V gene: TRBV19
CDR3 length: 17
D gene: TRBD1
clone size: NA
J gene: TRBJ1-5
CDR3 DNA: TGTGCCAGTAGTATCGCGGTGGGACAGGGGGCCTATCAGCCCCAGCATTTT
CDR3 protein: CASSIAVGQGAYQPQHF

V gene: TRBV5-1
CDR3 length: 17
D gene: NA
clone size: once
J gene: TRBJ1-6
CDR3 DNA: TGCGCCAGCAGCTTGGCAGGACATTTCGACTATAATTCACCCCTCCACTTT
CDR3 protein: CASSLAGHFDYNSPLHF

V gene: TRBV7-7
CDR3 length: 15
D gene: NA
clone size: NA
J gene: TRBJ2-5
CDR3 DNA: TGTGCTAGCAGCTCCGGGACGGGGCCCAGGGAGACCCAGTACTTC
CDR3 protein: CASSSGTGPRETQYF

V gene: TRBV12-3/TRBV12-4
CDR3 length: 16
D gene: TRBD1
clone size: NA
J gene: TRBJ2-7
CDR3 DNA: TGTGCCAGCAGTTTAGTATTGGGGGGACAGGGGTACGAGCAGTACTTC
CDR3 protein: CASSLVLGGQGYEQYF

V gene: TRBV6-1
CDR3 length: 15
D gene: TRBD2
clone size: NA
J gene: TRBJ2-7
CDR3 DNA: TGTGCCAGCAGTCCCCCGGGACTAGCGTATTACGAGCAGTACTTC
CDR3 protein: CASSPPGLAYYEQYF

V gene: TRBV10-3
CDR3 length: 15
D gene: TRBD2
clone size: NA
J gene: TRBJ2-1
CDR3 DNA: TGTGCCATCAGTGACAGCGGGAGGGCCTTCAATGAGCAGTTCTTC
CDR3 protein: CAISDSGRAFNEQFF

V gene: TRBV20-1
CDR3 length: 14
D gene: NA
clone size: NA
J gene: TRBJ2-7
CDR3 DNA: TGCAGTGCTACCTCCGGGACTGGAACCTACGAGCAGTACTTC
CDR3 protein: CSATSGTGTYEQYF

V gene: TRBV20-1
CDR3 length: 15
D gene: TRBD1
clone size: NA
J gene: TRBJ1-2
CDR3 DNA: TGCAGTGCTAGAGATCCCACAGGGGGACCCTATGGCTACACCTTC
CDR3 protein: CSARDPTGGPYGYTF

V gene: TRBV29-1
CDR3 length: 14
D gene: NA
clone size: few
J gene: TRBJ2-5
CDR3 DNA: TGCAGCGTTGATGGGCCGGGGTCCCAAGAGACCCAGTACTTC
CDR3 protein: CSVDGPGSQETQYF

V gene: TRBV20-1
CDR3 length: 14
D gene: NA
clone size: many
J gene: TRBJ2-7
CDR3 DNA: TGCAGTGCTAGCAGTGGGTCAGGGCACGACGAGCAGTACTTC
CDR3 protein: CSASSGSGHDEQYF

V gene: TRBV6-5
CDR3 length: 13
D gene: NA
clone size: few
J gene: TRBJ1-2
CDR3 DNA: TGTGCCAGCAGCCCCACAGGATCCTATGGCTACACCTTC
CDR3 protein: CASSPTGSYGYTF

V gene: TRBV20-1
CDR3 length: 12
D gene: NA
clone size: few
J gene: TRBJ2-7
CDR3 DNA: TGCGGCATCCCGAGGAGCTCCTACGAGCAGTACTTC
CDR3 protein: CGIPRSSYEQYF

V gene: TRBV5-1
CDR3 length: 17
D gene: NA
clone size: NA
J gene: TRBJ2-3
CDR3 DNA: TGCGCCAGCAGCTTTCGTATTCGTGACCGGAGCACAGATACGCAGTATTTT
CDR3 protein: CASSFRIRDRSTDTQYF

V gene: TRBV7-8
CDR3 length: 15
D gene: TRBD2
clone size: NA
J gene: TRBJ2-1
CDR3 DNA: TGTGCCAGCAGCCAAGCCCGCGGGGGGGCCGCTGAGCAGTTCTTC
CDR3 protein: CASSQARGGAAEQFF

V gene: TRBV7-9
CDR3 length: 15
D gene: NA
clone size: NA
J gene: TRBJ2-4
CDR3 DNA: TGTGCCAGCAGCTTATCGGAGGTAGCCAAAAACATTCAGTACTTC
CDR3 protein: CASSLSEVAKNIQYF

V gene: TRBV29-1
CDR3 length: 12
D gene: NA
clone size: NA
J gene: TRBJ1-1
CDR3 DNA: TGCAGCGTTGAAGGGGGGGTTGGGGTGGCTTTCTTT
CDR3 protein: CSVEGGVGVAFF

V gene: TRBV5-1
CDR3 length: 14
D gene: TRBD1
clone size: NA
J gene: TRBJ2-7
CDR3 DNA: TGCGCCAGCAGCTTGGTGACAGGGCCGGTCGAGCAGTACTTC
CDR3 protein: CASSLVTGPVEQYF

V gene: TRBV12-3/TRBV12-4
CDR3 length: 16
D gene: TRBD2
clone size: NA
J gene: TRBJ2-7
CDR3 DNA: TGTGCCAGCAGTTTAGCGGGTAGCGGGAGTGAGTACGGGCAGTACTTC
CDR3 protein: CASSLAGSGSEYGQYF

V gene: TRBV20-1
CDR3 length: 14
D gene: NA
clone size: NA
J gene: TRBJ1-5
CDR3 DNA: TGCAGTGCTAGAGACACGCGGCTCCCGGCGACCCAGCATTTT
CDR3 protein: CSARDTRLPATQHF

V gene: TRBV20-1
CDR3 length: 18
D gene: TRBD2
clone size: NA
J gene: TRBJ2-1
CDR3 DNA: TGCAGTGCTAGAGATCGTGATAGCGGGTGGCTCATGTATGGTGAGCAGTTCTTC
CDR3 protein: CSARDRDSGWLMYGEQFF

V gene: TRBV14
CDR3 length: 13
D gene: NA
clone size: NA
J gene: TRBJ2-1
CDR3 DNA: TGTGCCAGCAGCCATACCGGGACTAATGAGCAGTTCTTC
CDR3 protein: CASSHTGTNEQFF

V gene: TRBV29-1
CDR3 length: 14
D gene: TRBD1
clone size: NA
J gene: TRBJ1-2
CDR3 DNA: TGCAGCGTTGAAGATGGGGGACAGAACTATGGCTACACCTTC
CDR3 protein: CSVEDGGQNYGYTF

V gene: TRBV7-7
CDR3 length: 14
D gene: NA
clone size: few
J gene: TRBJ1-2
CDR3 DNA: TGTGCTAGCAGCCTCCGGACAGTTAACTATGGCTACACCTTC
CDR3 protein: CASSLRTVNYGYTF

V gene: TRBV20-1
CDR3 length: 15
D gene: TRBD2
clone size: few
J gene: TRBJ2-7
CDR3 DNA: TGCAGTGCTGCCCAGACTAGCGCTACCCAGGGCGAGCAGTACTTC
CDR3 protein: CSAAQTSATQGEQYF

V gene: TRBV15
CDR3 length: 15
D gene: TRBD1
clone size: few
J gene: TRBJ2-7
CDR3 DNA: TGTGCCACCAGCAGAGCGGGACAGGGGGTCTACGAGCAGTACTTC
CDR3 protein: CATSRAGQGVYEQYF

V gene: TRBV7-2
CDR3 length: 12
D gene: NA
clone size: many
J gene: TRBJ2-3
CDR3 DNA: TGTGCCAGCAGCCGCGGCACAGATACGCAGTATTTT
CDR3 protein: CASSRGTDTQYF

V gene: TRBV20-1
CDR3 length: 15
D gene: NA
clone size: few
J gene: TRBJ2-1
CDR3 DNA: TGCAGTGCTAGCTCGGGCGGGGCGGACCCCAATGAGCAGTTCTTC
CDR3 protein: CSASSGGADPNEQFF

V gene: TRBV12-3/TRBV12-4
CDR3 length: 17
D gene: TRBD2
clone size: many
J gene: TRBJ2-7
CDR3 DNA: TGTGCCAGCAGTAAAGGGACTGGACTAGCGGGATATCACGAGCAGTACTTC
CDR3 protein: CASSKGTGLAGYHEQYF

V gene: TRBV20-1
CDR3 length: 18
D gene: NA
clone size: few
J gene: TRBJ2-1
CDR3 DNA: TGCAGTGCTAGAAGACGACCCTTCCTCTACCCCATTTACAATGAGCAGTTCTTC
CDR3 protein: CSARRRPFLYPIYNEQFF